Listed here is a single T cell receptor (beta chain). Per the authors' pipeline: Estimation of nucleated cell counts relied on the amplification of reference gene primers. Sequenced by immunoSEQ multiplex PCR; TCRdb stores in-frame clones only, minus some. V, J and clone size are those of that table, while D and trimming were read from the DNA. This table holds 90,000 or so clones, more than 70% found once. These data are taken from a study of blood T cell repertoires in COVID-19. The overall study: The United States, Italy and Spain supplied acute and convalescent COVID-19 samples. Nucleic acid was either cDNA or gDNA, and it came from T cells, B-cell-depleted T cells, or PBMCs.

Per germline, CDR1 SEHNR and CDR2 FQNEAQ (reference sequence). V shed 5 bases and J shed 0 bases, with 11 bases lying between them. The CDR3 sequence is 14 residues long. Input material: peripheral blood. The source is a human donor in a cohort sampled during active COVID-19. This chain joins TRBV7-9 and TRBJ2-7; D is uncertain. The CDR3 region has the DNA TGTGCCAGCAGCGCCCCCTCGAGCTCCTACGAGCAGTACTTC. It encodes CASSAPSSSYEQYF.